A single TCR beta chain is shown here with its context. Its antigen is unknown. These data are taken from a study of T cell responses to AZD1222 COVID-19 vaccine. Study-wide results and caveats: Nearly half of spike-specific TCRs reportedly target unmutated variant regions. The donor cohort was predominantly white British with a female majority, and clonal diversity may have been underestimated. Along spike, vaccine-associated CD4 TCRs were found throughout, with dominance at 160-218 and 743-854.

CDR1 is LNHDA, CDR2 SQIVND, per germline (reference sequence). With 2 bases removed from V and 6 bases from J, the gap between germline ends came to 13 bases. The CDR3 sequence is 14 residues long. Libraries were prepared by immunoSEQ multiplex PCR; TCRdb keeps only in-frame clonotypes and omits some of them. This sample carries over 55,000 clones, 84% of them seen once, and the ten largest clones take less than 9.5%. The sequence came from an adult in good health. The chain is built from TRBV19 and TRBJ1-1, with D hard to call. The material was peripheral blood, obtained on day 0 of AZD1222 vaccination. The CDR3 is CASSIMGSRPEAFF. In DNA form, the CDR3 reads TGTGCCAGTAGTATAATGGGCAGTAGGCCTGAAGCTTTCTTT.